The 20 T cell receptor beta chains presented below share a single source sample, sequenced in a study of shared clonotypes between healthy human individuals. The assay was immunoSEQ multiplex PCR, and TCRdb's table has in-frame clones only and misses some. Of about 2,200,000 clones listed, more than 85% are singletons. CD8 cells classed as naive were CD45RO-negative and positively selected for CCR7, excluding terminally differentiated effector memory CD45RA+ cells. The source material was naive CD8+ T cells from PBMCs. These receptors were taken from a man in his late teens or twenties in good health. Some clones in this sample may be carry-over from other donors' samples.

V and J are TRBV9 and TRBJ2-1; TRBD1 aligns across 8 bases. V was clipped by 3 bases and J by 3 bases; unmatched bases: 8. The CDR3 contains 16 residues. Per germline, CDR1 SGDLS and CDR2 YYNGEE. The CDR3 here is CASSGTGRTIYNEQFF. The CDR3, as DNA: TGTGCCAGCAGCGGGACAGGGAGGACAATCTACAATGAGCAGTTCTTC.

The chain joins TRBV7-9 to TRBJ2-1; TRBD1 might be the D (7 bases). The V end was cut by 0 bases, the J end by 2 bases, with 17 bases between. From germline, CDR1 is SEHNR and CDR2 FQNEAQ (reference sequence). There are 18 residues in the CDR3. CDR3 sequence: CASSLAGGTGDTYNEQFF. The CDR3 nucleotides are TGTGCCAGCAGCTTAGCGGGGGGCACAGGGGACACCTACAATGAGCAGTTCTTC.

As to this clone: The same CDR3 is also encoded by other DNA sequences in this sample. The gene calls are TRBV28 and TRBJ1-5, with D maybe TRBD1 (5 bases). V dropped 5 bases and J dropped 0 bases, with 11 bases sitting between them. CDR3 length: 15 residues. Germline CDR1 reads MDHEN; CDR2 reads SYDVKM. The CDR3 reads CASSPPGYSNQPQHF. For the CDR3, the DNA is TGTGCCAGCAGTCCTCCAGGGTATAGCAATCAGCCCCAGCATTTT.

CDR3 loop: CASSSTTWADNEKLFF. CDR3 nucleotides: TGTGCCAGCAGCTCCACGACGTGGGCGGACAATGAAAAACTGTTTTTT. This rearrangement joins TRBV7-2 to TRBJ1-4, with D hard to call. The CDR3 spans 16 residues. The ends were cut back, 4 bases at V and 5 bases at J, with 17 bases in the middle. Germline V CDR1 and CDR2: SGHTA, FQGNSA.

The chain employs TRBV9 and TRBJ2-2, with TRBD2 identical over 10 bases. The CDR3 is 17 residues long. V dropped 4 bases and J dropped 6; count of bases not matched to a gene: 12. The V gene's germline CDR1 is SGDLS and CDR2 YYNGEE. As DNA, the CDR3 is TGTGCCAGCAGCCTCCATTCTAGCGGGAGTGGCGCCGGGGAGCTGTTTTTT. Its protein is CASSLHSSGSGAGELFF.

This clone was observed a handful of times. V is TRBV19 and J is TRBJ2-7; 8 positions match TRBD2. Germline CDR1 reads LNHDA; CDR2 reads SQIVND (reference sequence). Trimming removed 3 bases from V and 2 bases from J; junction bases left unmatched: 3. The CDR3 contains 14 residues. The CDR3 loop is CASSMLAGTYEQYF. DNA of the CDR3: TGTGCCAGTAGTATGCTAGCGGGCACCTACGAGCAGTACTTC.

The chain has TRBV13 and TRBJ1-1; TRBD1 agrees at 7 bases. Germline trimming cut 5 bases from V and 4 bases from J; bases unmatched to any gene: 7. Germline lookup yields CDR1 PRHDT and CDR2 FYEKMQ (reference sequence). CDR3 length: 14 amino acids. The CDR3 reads CASSPGQAVTEAFF. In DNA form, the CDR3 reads TGTGCCAGCAGCCCTGGACAGGCTGTCACTGAAGCTTTCTTT.

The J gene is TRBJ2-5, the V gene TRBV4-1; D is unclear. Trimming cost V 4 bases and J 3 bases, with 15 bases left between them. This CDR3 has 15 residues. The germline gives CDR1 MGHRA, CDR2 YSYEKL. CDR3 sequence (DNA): TGCGCCAGCAGCCCAGCCGTGTTGGAAAAAGAGACCCAGTACTTC. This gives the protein CASSPAVLEKETQYF.

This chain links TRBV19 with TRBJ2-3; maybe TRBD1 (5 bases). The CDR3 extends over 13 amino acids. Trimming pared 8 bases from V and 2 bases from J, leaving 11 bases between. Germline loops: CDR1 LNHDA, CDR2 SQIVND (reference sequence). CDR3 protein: CASGAELTDTQYF. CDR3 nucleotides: TGTGCCAGTGGGGCGGAACTCACAGATACGCAGTATTTT.

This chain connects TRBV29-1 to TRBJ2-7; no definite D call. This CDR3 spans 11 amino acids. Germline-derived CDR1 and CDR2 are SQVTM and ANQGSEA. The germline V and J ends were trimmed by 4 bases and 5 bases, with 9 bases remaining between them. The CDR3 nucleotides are TGCAGCGTTGTTGGGGTCCACGAGCAGTACTTC. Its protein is CSVVGVHEQYF.

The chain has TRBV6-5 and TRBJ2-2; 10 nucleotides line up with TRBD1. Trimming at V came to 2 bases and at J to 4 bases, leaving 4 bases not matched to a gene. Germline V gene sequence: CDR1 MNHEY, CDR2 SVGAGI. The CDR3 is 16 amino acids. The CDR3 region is CASSYDRGQGTGELFF. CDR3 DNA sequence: TGTGCCAGCAGTTACGACAGGGGGCAAGGCACCGGGGAGCTGTTTTTT.

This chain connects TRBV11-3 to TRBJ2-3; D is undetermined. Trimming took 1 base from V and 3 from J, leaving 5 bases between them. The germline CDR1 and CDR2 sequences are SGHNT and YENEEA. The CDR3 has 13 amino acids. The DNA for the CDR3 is TGTGCCAGCAGCTTAGCCAGTACAGATACGCAGTATTTT. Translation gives CASSLASTDTQYF.

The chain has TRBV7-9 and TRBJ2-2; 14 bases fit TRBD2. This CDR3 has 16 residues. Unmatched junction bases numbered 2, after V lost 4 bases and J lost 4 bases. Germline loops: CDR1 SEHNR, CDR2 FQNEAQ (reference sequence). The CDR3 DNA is TGTGCCAGCAGCTGGGGACTAGCGGGAGTCACCGGGGAGCTGTTTTTT. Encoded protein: CASSWGLAGVTGELFF.

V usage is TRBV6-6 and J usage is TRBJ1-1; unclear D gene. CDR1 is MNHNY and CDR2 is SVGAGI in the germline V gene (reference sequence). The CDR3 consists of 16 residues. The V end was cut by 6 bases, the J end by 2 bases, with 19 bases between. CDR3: CASSHSERRLNTEAFF. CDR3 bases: TGTGCCAGCAGCCACTCGGAGAGGCGCCTAAACACTGAAGCTTTCTTT.

The CDR3 DNA reads TGTGCCAGCAGCTTAGTGGGGTCATCGGGAGAAAAACTGTTTTTT. It yields the protein CASSLVGSSGEKLFF. The chain has TRBV11-2 and TRBJ1-4; D remains unclear. CDR1 SGHAT and CDR2 FQNNGV come from the germline V gene. CDR3 length: 15 amino acids. V was trimmed by 1 base and J by 8 bases, leaving 14 bases between them.

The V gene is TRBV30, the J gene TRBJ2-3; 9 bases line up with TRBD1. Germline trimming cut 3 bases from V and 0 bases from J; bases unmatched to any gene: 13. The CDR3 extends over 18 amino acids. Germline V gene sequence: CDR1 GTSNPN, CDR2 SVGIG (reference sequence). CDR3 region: CAWSGQGTLRASTDTQYF. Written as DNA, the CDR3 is TGTGCCTGGAGCGGACAGGGGACCCTTCGTGCTAGCACAGATACGCAGTATTTT.

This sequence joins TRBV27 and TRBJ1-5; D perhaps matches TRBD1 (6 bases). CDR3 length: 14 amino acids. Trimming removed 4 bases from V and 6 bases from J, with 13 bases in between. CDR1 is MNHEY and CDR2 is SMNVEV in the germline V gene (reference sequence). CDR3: CASSWSGASQPQHF. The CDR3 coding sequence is TGTGCCAGCAGTTGGTCGGGGGCGTCTCAGCCCCAGCATTTT.

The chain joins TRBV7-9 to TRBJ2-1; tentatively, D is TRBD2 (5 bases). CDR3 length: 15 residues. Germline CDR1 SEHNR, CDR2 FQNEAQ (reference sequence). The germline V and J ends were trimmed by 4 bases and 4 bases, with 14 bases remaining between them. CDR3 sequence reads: CASSSPSGKYNEQFF. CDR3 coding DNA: TGTGCCAGCAGCTCACCCAGCGGTAAATACAATGAGCAGTTCTTC.

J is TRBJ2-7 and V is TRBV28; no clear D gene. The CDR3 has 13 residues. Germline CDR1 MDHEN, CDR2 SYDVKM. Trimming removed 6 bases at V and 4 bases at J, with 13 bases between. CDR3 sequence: CASSSIDIYEQYF. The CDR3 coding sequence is TGTGCCAGCAGCTCCATCGACATATACGAGCAGTACTTC.

CDR3 region: CASSLEGVTDGYTF. CDR3 in DNA: TGCGCCAGCAGCTTGGAGGGGGTTACGGATGGCTACACCTTC. The chain uses TRBV5-1 and TRBJ1-2, with D maybe TRBD1 (6 bases). Germline CDR1 is SGHRS and CDR2 is YFSETQ. This CDR3 region has 14 residues. Trimming cost V 0 bases and J 6 bases, with 12 bases left between them.